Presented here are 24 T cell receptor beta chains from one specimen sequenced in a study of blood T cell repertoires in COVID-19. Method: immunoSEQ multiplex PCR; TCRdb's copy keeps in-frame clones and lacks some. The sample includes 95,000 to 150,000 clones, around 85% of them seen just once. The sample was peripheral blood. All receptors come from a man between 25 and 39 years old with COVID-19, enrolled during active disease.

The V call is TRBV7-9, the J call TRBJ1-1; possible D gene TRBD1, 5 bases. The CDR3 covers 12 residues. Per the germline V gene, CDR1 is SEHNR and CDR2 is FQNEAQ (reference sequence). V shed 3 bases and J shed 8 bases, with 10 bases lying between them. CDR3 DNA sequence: TGTGCCAGCAGCTTGTCTGGGGCGGAAGCTTTCTTT. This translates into CASSLSGAEAFF.

CDR3 sequence: CASSTGTVNEKLFF. As DNA, the CDR3 is TGCGCCAGCAGCACAGGGACGGTTAATGAAAAACTGTTTTTT. The chain joins TRBV5-1 to TRBJ1-4; weak D call: TRBD1 (6 bases). Trimming cost V 4 bases and J 4 bases, with 11 bases left between them. CDR1 is SGHRS, CDR2 YFSETQ, per germline. The CDR3 has 14 amino acids. The entire variable domain, with the rest obtained from reference TRBV5-1 and TRBJ1-4, is as follows: KAGVTQTPRYLIKTRGQQVTLSCSPISGHRSVSWYQQTPGQGLQFLFEYFSETQRNKGNFPGRFSGRQFSNSRSEMNVSTLELGDSALYLCASSTGTVNEKLFFGSGTQLSVL.

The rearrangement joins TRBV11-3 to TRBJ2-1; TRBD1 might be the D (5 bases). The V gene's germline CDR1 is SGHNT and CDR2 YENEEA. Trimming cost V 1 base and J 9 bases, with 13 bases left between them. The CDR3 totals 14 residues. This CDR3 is CASSLGFQGVEQFF. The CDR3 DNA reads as TGTGCCAGCAGCTTAGGTTTCCAGGGTGTTGAGCAGTTCTTC.

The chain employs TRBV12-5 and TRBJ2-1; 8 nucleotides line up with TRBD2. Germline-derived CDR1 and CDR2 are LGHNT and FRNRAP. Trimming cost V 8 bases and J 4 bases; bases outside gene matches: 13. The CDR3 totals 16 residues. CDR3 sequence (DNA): TGTGCTAGTCATGGAACTCAGCGGGAGCAGTACAATGAGCAGTTCTTC. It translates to CASHGTQREQYNEQFF.

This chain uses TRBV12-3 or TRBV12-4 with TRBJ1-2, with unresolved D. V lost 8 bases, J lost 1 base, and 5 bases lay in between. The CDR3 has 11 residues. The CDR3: CASRVNYGYTF. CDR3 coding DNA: TGTGCCAGCCGGGTTAACTATGGCTACACCTTC.

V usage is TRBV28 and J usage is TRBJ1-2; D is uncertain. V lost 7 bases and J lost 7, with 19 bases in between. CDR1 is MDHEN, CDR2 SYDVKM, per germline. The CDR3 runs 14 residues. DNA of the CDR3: TGTGCCAGCATTCAAACGGGTGTCGAAGGTGGCTACACCTTC. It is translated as CASIQTGVEGGYTF.

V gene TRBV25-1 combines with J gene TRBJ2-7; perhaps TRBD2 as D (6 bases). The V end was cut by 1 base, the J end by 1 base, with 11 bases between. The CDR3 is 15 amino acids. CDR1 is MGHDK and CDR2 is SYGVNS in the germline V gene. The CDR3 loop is CASSESGVDSYEQYF. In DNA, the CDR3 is TGTGCCAGCAGTGAATCGGGGGTCGATTCCTACGAGCAGTACTTC.

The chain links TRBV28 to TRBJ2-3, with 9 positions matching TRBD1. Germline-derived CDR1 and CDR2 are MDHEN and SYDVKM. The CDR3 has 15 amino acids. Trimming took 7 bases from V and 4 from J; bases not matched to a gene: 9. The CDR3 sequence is CASTQPGQGADTQYF. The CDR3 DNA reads TGTGCCAGCACCCAACCGGGACAGGGAGCAGATACGCAGTATTTT.

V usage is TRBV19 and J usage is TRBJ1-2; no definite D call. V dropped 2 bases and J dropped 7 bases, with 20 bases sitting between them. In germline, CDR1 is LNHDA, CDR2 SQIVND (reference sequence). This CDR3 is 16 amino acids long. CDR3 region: CASSITLGEDWLGYTF. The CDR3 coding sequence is TGTGCCAGTAGTATAACTCTAGGAGAGGACTGGCTTGGCTACACCTTC.

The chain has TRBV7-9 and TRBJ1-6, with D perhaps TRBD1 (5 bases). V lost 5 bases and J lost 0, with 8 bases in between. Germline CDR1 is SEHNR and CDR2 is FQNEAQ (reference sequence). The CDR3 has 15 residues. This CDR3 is CASSQGSSYNSPLHF. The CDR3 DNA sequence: TGTGCCAGCAGCCAGGGTAGCTCCTATAATTCACCCCTCCACTTT. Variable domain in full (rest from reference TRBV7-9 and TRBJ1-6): DTGVSQNPRHKITKRGQNVTFRCDPISEHNRLYWYRQTLGQGPEFLTYFQNEAQLEKSRLLSDRFSAERPKGSFSTLEIQRTEQGDSAMYLCASSQGSSYNSPLHFGNGTRLTVT.

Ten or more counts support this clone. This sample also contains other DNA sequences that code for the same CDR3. The CDR3 coding sequence is TGCGCCAGCAGCCCCGGCGTGGGGCCCACCTACGAGCAGTACTTC. As protein: CASSPGVGPTYEQYF. The rearrangement joins TRBV5-1 to TRBJ2-7, with a weak D call TRBD1 (5 bases). V was cut by 4 bases and J by 2 bases, with 16 bases left in between. The CDR3 totals 15 residues. Germline V lookup: CDR1 SGHRS, CDR2 YFSETQ.

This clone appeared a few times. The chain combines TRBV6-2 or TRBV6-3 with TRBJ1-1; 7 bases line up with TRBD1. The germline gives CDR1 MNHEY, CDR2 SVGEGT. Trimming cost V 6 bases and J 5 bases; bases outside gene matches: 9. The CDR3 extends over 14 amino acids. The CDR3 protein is CASSLIQGRTEAFF. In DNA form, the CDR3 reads TGTGCCAGCAGCCTCATACAGGGGAGGACTGAAGCTTTCTTT.

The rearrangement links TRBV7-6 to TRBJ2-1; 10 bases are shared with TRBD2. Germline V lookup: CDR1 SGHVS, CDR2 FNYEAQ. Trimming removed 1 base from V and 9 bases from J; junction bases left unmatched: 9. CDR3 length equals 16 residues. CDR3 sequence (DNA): TGTGCCAGCAGCTTAGAGGCTAGCGGGAGAATAGTTGAGCAGTTCTTC. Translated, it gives CASSLEASGRIVEQFF. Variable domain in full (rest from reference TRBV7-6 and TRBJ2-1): GAGVSQSPRYKVTKRGQDVALRCDPISGHVSLYWYRQALGQGPEFLTYFNYEAQQDKSGLPNDRFSAERPEGSISTLTIQRTEQRDSAMYRCASSLEASGRIVEQFFGPGTRLTVL.

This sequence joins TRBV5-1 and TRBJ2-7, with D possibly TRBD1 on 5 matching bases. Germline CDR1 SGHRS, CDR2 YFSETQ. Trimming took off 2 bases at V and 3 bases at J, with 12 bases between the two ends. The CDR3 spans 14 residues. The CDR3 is CASSLLDSVYEQYF. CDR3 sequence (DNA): TGCGCCAGCAGCTTACTCGACAGTGTCTACGAGCAGTACTTC.

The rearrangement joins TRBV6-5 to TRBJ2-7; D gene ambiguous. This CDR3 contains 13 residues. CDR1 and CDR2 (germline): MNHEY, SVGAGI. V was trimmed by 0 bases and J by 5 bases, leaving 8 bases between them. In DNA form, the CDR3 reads TGTGCCAGCAGTTACTCCGGCGAGGACGAGCAGTACTTC. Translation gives CASSYSGEDEQYF.

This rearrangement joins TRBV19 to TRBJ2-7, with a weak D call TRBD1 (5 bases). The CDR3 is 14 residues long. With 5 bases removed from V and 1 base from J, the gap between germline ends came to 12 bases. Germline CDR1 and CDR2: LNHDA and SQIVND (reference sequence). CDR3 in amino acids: CASSGALMSYEQYF. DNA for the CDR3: TGTGCCAGTAGTGGGGCCCTAATGTCCTACGAGCAGTACTTC.

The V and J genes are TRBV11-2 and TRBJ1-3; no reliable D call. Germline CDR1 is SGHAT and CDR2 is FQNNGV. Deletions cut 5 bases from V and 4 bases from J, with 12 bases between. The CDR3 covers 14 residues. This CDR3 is CASSPSSGGNTIYF. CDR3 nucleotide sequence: TGTGCCAGCAGCCCCAGTTCGGGGGGAAACACCATATATTTT. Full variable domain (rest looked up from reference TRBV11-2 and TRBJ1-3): EAGVAQSPRYKIIEKRQSVAFWCNPISGHATLYWYQQILGQGPKLLIQFQNNGVVDDSQLPKDRFSAERLKGVDSTLKIQPAKLEDSAVYLCASSPSSGGNTIYFGEGSWLTVV.

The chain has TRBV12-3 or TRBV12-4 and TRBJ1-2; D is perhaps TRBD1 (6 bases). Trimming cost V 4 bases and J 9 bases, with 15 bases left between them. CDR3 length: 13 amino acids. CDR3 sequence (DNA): TGTGCCAGCAGTTCAGGGAACAGGGTTCGCTACACCTTC. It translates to CASSSGNRVRYTF.

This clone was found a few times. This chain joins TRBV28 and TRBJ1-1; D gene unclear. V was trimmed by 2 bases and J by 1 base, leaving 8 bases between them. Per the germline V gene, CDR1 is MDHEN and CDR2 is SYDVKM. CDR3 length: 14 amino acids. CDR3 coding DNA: TGTGCCAGCAGTTTAGGTCTAGGGAACACTGAAGCTTTCTTT. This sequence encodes CASSLGLGNTEAFF.

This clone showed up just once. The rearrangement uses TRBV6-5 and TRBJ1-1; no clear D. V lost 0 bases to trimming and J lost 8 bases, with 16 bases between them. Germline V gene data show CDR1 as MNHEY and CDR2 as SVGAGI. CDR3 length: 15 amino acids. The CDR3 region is CASSYSIRSRLEAFF. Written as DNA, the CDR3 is TGTGCCAGCAGTTACTCGATTCGCTCGCGTTTAGAAGCTTTCTTT.

DNA for the CDR3: TGTGCCAGCAGGAGGTCAGGGTTGGTCTACGAGCAGTACTTC. Translating gives CASRRSGLVYEQYF. The V gene is TRBV2, the J gene TRBJ2-7, with D possibly TRBD1 on 5 matching bases. Germline V lookup: CDR1 SNHLY, CDR2 FYNNEI. The CDR3 length is 14 residues. V was clipped by 6 bases and J by 3 bases, with 15 bases between them.

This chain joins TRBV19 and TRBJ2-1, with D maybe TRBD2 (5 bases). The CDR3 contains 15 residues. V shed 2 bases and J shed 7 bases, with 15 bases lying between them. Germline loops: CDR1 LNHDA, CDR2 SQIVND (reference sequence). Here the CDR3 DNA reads TGTGCCAGTAGTATAACGGGAAGCGTGAAAAATGAGCAGTTCTTC. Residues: CASSITGSVKNEQFF.

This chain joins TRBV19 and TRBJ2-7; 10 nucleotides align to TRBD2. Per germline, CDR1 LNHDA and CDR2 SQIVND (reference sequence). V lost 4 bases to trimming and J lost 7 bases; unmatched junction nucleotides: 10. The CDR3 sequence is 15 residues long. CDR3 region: CASSSSAGGPEEQYF. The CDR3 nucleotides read TGTGCCAGTAGTAGCTCAGCGGGAGGGCCGGAGGAGCAGTACTTC.

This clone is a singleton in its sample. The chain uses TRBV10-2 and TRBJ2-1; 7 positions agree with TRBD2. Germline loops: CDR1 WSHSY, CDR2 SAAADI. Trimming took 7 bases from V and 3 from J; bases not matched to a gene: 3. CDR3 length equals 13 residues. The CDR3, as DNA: TGCGCCAGCAAGCGGGACCTCTACAATGAGCAGTTCTTC. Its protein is CASKRDLYNEQFF.